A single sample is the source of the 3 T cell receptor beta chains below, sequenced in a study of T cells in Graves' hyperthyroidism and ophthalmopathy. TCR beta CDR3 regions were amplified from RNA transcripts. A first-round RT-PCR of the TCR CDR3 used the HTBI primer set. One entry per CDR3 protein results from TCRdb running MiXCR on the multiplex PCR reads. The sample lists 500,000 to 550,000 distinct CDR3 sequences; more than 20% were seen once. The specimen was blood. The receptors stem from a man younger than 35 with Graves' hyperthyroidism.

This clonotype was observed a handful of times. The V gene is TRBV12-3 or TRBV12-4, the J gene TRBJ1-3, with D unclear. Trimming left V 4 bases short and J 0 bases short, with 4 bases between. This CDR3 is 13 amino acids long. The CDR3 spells CASSSTSGNTIYF. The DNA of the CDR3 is TGTGCCAGCAGTTCCACCTCTGGAAACACCATATATTTT.

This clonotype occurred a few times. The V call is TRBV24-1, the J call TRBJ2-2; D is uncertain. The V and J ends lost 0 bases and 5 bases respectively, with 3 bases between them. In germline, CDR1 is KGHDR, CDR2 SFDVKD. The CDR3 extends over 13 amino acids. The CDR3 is CATSDLPTGELFF. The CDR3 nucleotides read TGTGCCACCAGTGATTTGCCGACCGGGGAGCTGTTTTTT.

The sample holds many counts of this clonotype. The CDR3 sequence is CASSIGGTGSGANVLTF. As DNA, the CDR3 is TGTGCCAGTAGTATAGGCGGGACAGGGTCTGGGGCCAACGTCCTGACTTTC. The rearrangement uses TRBV19 and TRBJ2-6; 9 bases are shared with TRBD1. Germline V gene sequence: CDR1 LNHDA, CDR2 SQIVND (reference sequence). The CDR3 is 17 amino acids. Unmatched junction bases numbered 2, after V lost 1 base and J lost 1 base.